The 24 T cell receptor beta chains presented below share a single source sample, sequenced in a study of beta chain features in type 1 diabetes. Study outcomes and limitations: Moderate yet significant TCRB CDR3 shortening was seen in Type 1 diabetes patients in all four CD4+ subsets.

No antigen has been identified for these receptors. Of the isolated RNA, all was reverse transcribed, and so the sequenced material was expressed TCRB transcripts. Data came from immunoSEQ multiplex PCR; TCRdb stores just in-frame clones and leaves some out. The sample yields just under 150,000 clones, approximately 13% seen once. The specimen was central memory CD4+ T cells from blood. The receptors shown here come from a man aged 18 to 35 with type 1 diabetes.

The chain uses TRBV4-2 and TRBJ1-3; D call uncertain. In germline, CDR1 is LGHNA, CDR2 YNFKEQ. The V and J ends lost 1 base and 1 base respectively, with 11 bases between them. The CDR3 has 16 amino acids. CDR3 amino acids: CASSQGRRQSGNTIYF. The CDR3 bases are TGTGCCAGCAGCCAAGGCCGCCGTCAATCTGGAAACACCATATATTTT.

This clone turned up a few times. The chain employs TRBV10-3 and TRBJ1-2; D unclear. Germline V gene data show CDR1 as ENHRY and CDR2 as SYGVKD. The V gene lost 0 bases and the J gene lost 7 bases, with 6 bases spanning the gap. The CDR3 loop spans 12 amino acids. The CDR3 spells CAISESSGGYTF. DNA for the CDR3: TGTGCCATCAGTGAGTCGTCGGGTGGCTACACCTTC.

Concerning this clone: A much larger clone differs from this one at a single base, so this may be a read error. The same CDR3 arises from other DNA sequences in this sample as well. This chain links TRBV11-2 with TRBJ2-4; D may be TRBD1 or TRBD2 (6 bases each). From germline, CDR1 is SGHAT and CDR2 FQNNGV. CDR3 length: 19 amino acids. With 0 bases removed from V and 0 bases from J, the gap between germline ends came to 18 bases. CDR3 DNA: TGTGCCAGCAGCTTAGATCGGGCAGGCCGGGGGCTAGCCAAAAACATTCAGTACTTC. Encoded protein: CASSLDRAGRGLAKNIQYF. The full variable domain, rest sourced from reference TRBV11-2 and TRBJ2-4, is EAGVAQSPRYKIIEKRQSVAFWCNPISGHATLYWYQQILGQGPKLLIQFQNNGVVDDSQLPKDRFSAERLKGVDSTLKIQPAKLEDSAVYLCASSLDRAGRGLAKNIQYFGAGTRLSVL.

The table lists this clone with many counts. This chain connects TRBV18 to TRBJ1-1; D is ambiguous. CDR1 is KGHSH, CDR2 LQKENI, per germline. The CDR3 runs to 14 residues. The germline V and J ends were trimmed by 6 bases and 1 base, with 12 bases remaining between them. The CDR3 coding sequence is TGTGCCAGCTCCCAAGTGAATGGGAACACTGAAGCTTTCTTT. As protein: CASSQVNGNTEAFF.

This clone turned up a few times. The rearrangement uses TRBV30 and TRBJ2-5; no clear D gene. Deletions cut 0 bases from V and 5 bases from J, with 10 bases between. The germline CDR1 and CDR2 sequences are GTSNPN and SVGIG (reference sequence). The CDR3 covers 13 residues. CDR3 sequence (DNA): TGTGCCTGGAGTGTACTCCAAGGGGAGACCCAGTACTTC. Its protein is CAWSVLQGETQYF.

This clone was picked up many times. The chain carries TRBV18 and TRBJ1-4, with D possibly TRBD1 on 5 matching bases. Per germline, CDR1 KGHSH and CDR2 LQKENI. The CDR3 totals 16 residues. V dropped 2 bases and J dropped 3 bases, with 13 bases sitting between them. CDR3 sequence: CASSPRGSTANEKLFF. The CDR3 bases are TGTGCCAGCTCACCAAGGGGTAGCACGGCTAATGAAAAACTGTTTTTT.

The V gene is TRBV27, the J gene TRBJ1-4; D possibly corresponds to TRBD1 (5 bases). V was shortened by 5 bases and J by 8 bases, with 24 bases between the two germline ends. CDR3 length equals 17 residues. Germline values: CDR1 MNHEY, CDR2 SMNVEV (reference sequence). The CDR3, as DNA: TGTGCCAGCAGTCCCCCTCCGGGGGGGAATGGTCGGGAAAAACTGTTTTTT. Translation: CASSPPPGGNGREKLFF.

This clone was counted a few times. V usage is TRBV7-8 and J usage is TRBJ2-1, with TRBD2 as a possible D gene (6 bases). V was trimmed by 3 bases and J by 3 bases, leaving 9 bases between them. The CDR3 has 14 residues. Germline V gene sequence: CDR1 SGHVS, CDR2 FQNEAQ. The CDR3 sequence: CASSFLGGYNEQFF. For the CDR3, the DNA is TGTGCCAGCAGCTTCCTGGGGGGCTACAATGAGCAGTTCTTC.

This clone was seen a few times. The rearrangement links TRBV5-8 to TRBJ1-2; D gene ambiguous. Germline V lookup: CDR1 SGHTS, CDR2 YDEGEE. V was trimmed by 3 bases and J by 9 bases, leaving 9 bases between them. The CDR3 is 11 residues long. The CDR3 nucleotides are TGTGCCAGCAGCTCTGGACCGAGCTACACCTTC. This sequence encodes CASSSGPSYTF. The variable domain in full, with the rest retrieved from reference TRBV5-8 and TRBJ1-2, is EAGVTQSPTHLIKTRGQQATLRCSPISGHTSVYWYQQALGLGLQFLLWYDEGEERNRGNFPPRFSGRQFPNYSSELNVNALELEDSALYLCASSSGPSYTFGSGTRLTVV.

V usage is TRBV27 and J usage is TRBJ1-2; D is undetermined. V gave up 5 bases and J gave up 8 bases, with 15 bases separating them. The CDR3 runs to 13 residues. Germline loops: CDR1 MNHEY, CDR2 SMNVEV (reference sequence). CDR3 amino acids: CASSGTYSVGYTF. The CDR3 DNA sequence: TGTGCCAGCAGTGGTACATATAGCGTGGGCTACACCTTC.

The V and J genes are TRBV30 and TRBJ1-4; TRBD1 aligns across 12 bases. Trimming took 1 base from V and 7 from J; bases not matched to a gene: 22. The CDR3 covers 21 residues. Germline-derived CDR1 and CDR2 are GTSNPN and SVGIG (reference sequence). In DNA, the CDR3 is TGTGCCTGGAGTGCCGGGACAGGGGGCCGGGTGATCTCTAACCGAGGTGAAAAACTGTTTTTT. This encodes CAWSAGTGGRVISNRGEKLFF.

This clone was recorded a few times. The V call is TRBV10-3, the J call TRBJ2-3, with D possibly TRBD2 on 6 matching bases. V shed 4 bases and J shed 2 bases, with 13 bases lying between them. CDR1 ENHRY and CDR2 SYGVKD come from the germline V gene. CDR3 length: 15 residues. CDR3 bases: TGTGCCATCAGTGGAGGCGGGGATAACACAGATACGCAGTATTTT. It is translated as CAISGGGDNTDTQYF.

This clone appeared a few times. This sequence joins TRBV7-9 and TRBJ2-1; 9 bases align to TRBD2. CDR1 is SEHNR, CDR2 FQNEAQ, per germline (reference sequence). The CDR3 extends over 16 amino acids. V shed 0 bases, J shed 4 bases, and the junction held 4 bases outside the gene matches. CDR3 sequence reads: CASSLALLAGYNEQFF. The CDR3 DNA follows: TGTGCCAGCAGCTTAGCGCTCCTAGCGGGGTACAATGAGCAGTTCTTC.

This sequence joins TRBV5-1 and TRBJ2-7, with a tentative D call TRBD1 (5 bases). The V end was cut by 1 base, the J end by 1 base, with 12 bases between. Germline loops: CDR1 SGHRS, CDR2 YFSETQ. The CDR3 is 15 amino acids. In nucleotides, the CDR3 is TGCGCCAGCAGCTTGACGTGGACACAATCCTACGAGCAGTACTTC. This sequence encodes CASSLTWTQSYEQYF.

This chain uses TRBV11-3 with TRBJ2-3, with D perhaps given as TRBD1 or TRBD2 (5 bases each). V lost 0 bases, J lost 6 bases, and 13 bases lay in between. The germline V gene encodes CDR1 SGHNT and CDR2 YENEEA. This CDR3 has 15 residues. This CDR3 is CASSLDAWGSDTQYF. CDR3 DNA sequence: TGTGCCAGCAGCTTAGATGCCTGGGGGTCGGATACGCAGTATTTT.

In its sample, this clone was seen many times. Other DNA sequences in the sample encode the same CDR3. This chain connects TRBV4-1 to TRBJ1-6, with unresolved D. Germline CDR1 is MGHRA and CDR2 is YSYEKL. V gave up 0 bases and J gave up 9 bases, with 12 bases separating them. The CDR3 has 15 amino acids. This chain's CDR3 is CASSQEGPPSSPLHF. In DNA, the CDR3 is TGCGCCAGCAGCCAAGAGGGTCCCCCGAGTTCACCCCTCCACTTT.

The chain uses TRBV5-1 and TRBJ2-3; D may be TRBD1 (5 bases). V was clipped by 4 bases and J by 6 bases, with 18 bases between them. CDR3 length: 15 residues. The germline V gene encodes CDR1 SGHRS and CDR2 YFSETQ. CDR3 bases: TGCGCCAGCAGCCGACAGTACGATATCGGGGATACGCAGTATTTT. This translates into CASSRQYDIGDTQYF.

The J gene is TRBJ2-1, the V gene TRBV6-1; TRBD1 might be the D (5 bases). V was cut by 7 bases and J by 7 bases, with 8 bases left in between. Germline CDR1 is MNHNS and CDR2 is SASEGT. The CDR3 spans 11 residues. This CDR3 reads CASTGPNEQFF. The CDR3, as DNA: TGTGCCAGCACAGGGCCGAATGAGCAGTTCTTC.

This clone was counted a few times. V and J are TRBV7-9 and TRBJ1-4, with no clear D. The CDR3 is 14 residues long. V was trimmed by 3 bases and J by 8 bases, leaving 13 bases between them. Germline CDR1 reads SEHNR; CDR2 reads FQNEAQ (reference sequence). The CDR3 sequence is CASSLSRLEEKLFF. The DNA of the CDR3 is TGTGCCAGCAGCTTGTCAAGGCTCGAAGAAAAACTGTTTTTT. The full variable domain, rest sourced from reference TRBV7-9 and TRBJ1-4, is DTGVSQNPRHKITKRGQNVTFRCDPISEHNRLYWYRQTLGQGPEFLTYFQNEAQLEKSRLLSDRFSAERPKGSFSTLEIQRTEQGDSAMYLCASSLSRLEEKLFFGSGTQLSVL.

This clone turned up a few times. V and J are TRBV2 and TRBJ2-2, with 8 bases aligning to TRBD2. The J segment lost 3 bases and the V segment lost 5 bases, leaving 5 bases of the junction unmatched. The CDR3 length is 15 residues. Germline values: CDR1 SNHLY, CDR2 FYNNEI. The CDR3 protein is CASSLAGGYTGELFF. Written as DNA, the CDR3 is TGTGCCAGCAGTTTGGCGGGGGGATACACCGGGGAGCTGTTTTTT.

This clone occurred a few times. V gene TRBV29-1 combines with J gene TRBJ2-2; D possibly corresponds to TRBD2 (5 bases). Germline values: CDR1 SQVTM, CDR2 ANQGSEA. The CDR3 totals 14 residues. Trimming removed 4 bases at V and 0 bases at J, with 9 bases between. The CDR3: CSVVSGANTGELFF. The CDR3 DNA reads as TGCAGCGTTGTTTCCGGGGCGAACACCGGGGAGCTGTTTTTT.

This clone has just a few counts. The chain has TRBV11-3 and TRBJ2-7; D is possibly TRBD1 (5 bases). V was pared by 6 bases and J by 8 bases, with 14 bases between. CDR3 length equals 12 residues. Germline V lookup: CDR1 SGHNT, CDR2 YENEEA. The CDR3 protein is CASRTQGIKQYF. CDR3 nucleotides: TGTGCCAGCAGGACGCAGGGAATCAAGCAGTACTTC.

This clone appeared many times. This chain joins TRBV7-8 and TRBJ2-6; no clear D gene. With 0 bases removed from V and 0 bases from J, the gap between germline ends came to 0 bases. Germline CDR1 SGHVS, CDR2 FQNEAQ. There are 14 residues in the CDR3. Written as DNA, the CDR3 is TGTGCCAGCAGCTTAGCCTCTGGGGCCAACGTCCTGACTTTC. It is translated as CASSLASGANVLTF.

The chain employs TRBV29-1 and TRBJ2-5, with a tentative D call TRBD1 (6 bases). The ends were cut back, 3 bases at V and 1 base at J, with 18 bases in the middle. This CDR3 contains 16 residues. Germline assignment: CDR1 SQVTM and CDR2 ANQGSEA. The CDR3 bases are TGCAGCGTTGACGGCACTCTAGGACAGCTCCAAGAGACCCAGTACTTC. Translated: CSVDGTLGQLQETQYF.